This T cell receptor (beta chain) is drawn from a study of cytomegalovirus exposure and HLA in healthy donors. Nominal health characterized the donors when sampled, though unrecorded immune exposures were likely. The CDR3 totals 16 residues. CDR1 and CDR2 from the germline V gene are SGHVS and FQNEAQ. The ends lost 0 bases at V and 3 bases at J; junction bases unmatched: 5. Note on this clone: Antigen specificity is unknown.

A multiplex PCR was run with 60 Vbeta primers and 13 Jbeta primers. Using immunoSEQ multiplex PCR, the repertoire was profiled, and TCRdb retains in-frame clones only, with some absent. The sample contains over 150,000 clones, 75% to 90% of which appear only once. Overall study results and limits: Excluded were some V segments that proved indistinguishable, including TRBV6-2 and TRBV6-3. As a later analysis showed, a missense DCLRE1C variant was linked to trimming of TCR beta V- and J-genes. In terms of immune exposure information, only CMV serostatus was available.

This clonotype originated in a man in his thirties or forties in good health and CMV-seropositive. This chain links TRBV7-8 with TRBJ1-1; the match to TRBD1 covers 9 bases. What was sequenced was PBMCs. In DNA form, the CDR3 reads TGTGCCAGCAGCTTAGCTAAGGGACAGGGAGACACTGAAGCTTTCTTT. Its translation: CASSLAKGQGDTEAFF.